Below are 19 T cell receptor beta chains sequenced from a single sample in a study of cytomegalovirus exposure and HLA in healthy donors. Repertoires were generated with immunoSEQ multiplex PCR, while TCRdb's copy carries only in-frame clones and drops some. The table records some 290,000 clones, approximately 91% of them present only once. Sequences were obtained from PBMCs. The receptors were sampled from a young man in good health and CMV-seronegative.

The rearrangement joins TRBV6-6 to TRBJ1-3, with D possibly TRBD1 on 5 matching bases. V was trimmed by 6 bases and J by 0 bases, leaving 15 bases between them. The V gene's germline CDR1 is MNHNY and CDR2 SVGAGI (reference sequence). The CDR3 consists of 16 residues. CDR3 residues: CASSPWTQGSGNTIYF. The CDR3 DNA reads as TGTGCCAGCAGCCCTTGGACACAAGGCTCTGGAAACACCATATATTTT.

The genes are TRBV27 and TRBJ1-5; D might be TRBD1 (5 bases). The CDR3 loop spans 16 amino acids. Germline V gene lookup returns CDR1 MNHEY and CDR2 SMNVEV (reference sequence). Trimming left V 5 bases short and J 9 bases short, with 23 bases between. The CDR3 nucleotides are TGTGCCAGCAGTACCGGGGACGGGGGAGAATACAGGCCCCAGCATTTT. This gives the protein CASSTGDGGEYRPQHF.

Only one count was recorded for this clone. V gene TRBV30 combines with J gene TRBJ2-7, with TRBD1 identical over 9 bases. Germline loops: CDR1 GTSNPN, CDR2 SVGIG (reference sequence). Trimming at V came to 6 bases and at J to 5 bases, leaving 5 bases not matched to a gene. The CDR3 contains 12 residues. The CDR3 region is CACLDRGNEQYF. Written as DNA, the CDR3 is TGTGCCTGTTTGGACAGGGGTAACGAGCAGTACTTC.

The chain carries TRBV6-5 and TRBJ2-2, with D perhaps TRBD2 (6 bases). The CDR3 has 15 residues. Trimming stripped 0 bases from V and 3 bases from J, with 8 bases between. The V gene's germline CDR1 is MNHEY and CDR2 SVGAGI. The CDR3 bases are TGTGCCAGCAGTTACTCGTCGGGGGACACCGGGGAGCTGTTTTTT. It translates to CASSYSSGDTGELFF.

The rearrangement uses TRBV7-2 and TRBJ1-4; TRBD1 agrees at 7 bases. Germline values: CDR1 SGHTA, CDR2 FQGNSA. The V gene end was trimmed by 2 bases and the J gene end by 5 bases; junction bases not matched to a gene: 11. CDR3 length: 17 residues. CDR3 nucleotides: TGTGCCAGCAGCTTAAAATCAGGGGGGCAGGGGAATGAAAAACTGTTTTTT. This encodes CASSLKSGGQGNEKLFF. Drawing the rest from reference TRBV7-2 and TRBJ1-4, the complete variable domain is GAGVSQSPSNKVTEKGKDVELRCDPISGHTALYWYRQSLGQGLEFLIYFQGNSAPDKSGLPSDRFSAERTGGSVSTLTIQRTQQEDSAVYLCASSLKSGGQGNEKLFFGSGTQLSVL.

This clone was found once. This chain joins TRBV5-4 and TRBJ2-6; 7 bases agree with TRBD1. The CDR3 runs 17 residues. Germline CDR1 reads SGHNT; CDR2 reads YYREEE (reference sequence). Trimming cost V 2 bases and J 0 bases; bases outside gene matches: 5. The CDR3: CASSFGTASSGANVLTF. Written as DNA, the CDR3 is TGTGCCAGCAGCTTCGGGACAGCGAGCTCTGGGGCCAACGTCCTGACTTTC.

CDR3 coding DNA: TGTGCCAGCAGCCAACAGGGGGCGCCGTGGTGGGAGCAGTACTTC. Amino acid sequence: CASSQQGAPWWEQYF. The rearrangement uses TRBV6-6 and TRBJ2-7; 9 bases match TRBD1. Germline lookup yields CDR1 MNHNY and CDR2 SVGAGI (reference sequence). V gave up 6 bases and J gave up 7 bases; unmatched junction bases: 13. The CDR3 runs to 15 residues.

V is TRBV27 and J is TRBJ1-1; TRBD1 aligns across 9 bases. The CDR3 has 14 residues. V trimming: 5 bases; J trimming: 6 bases; junction bases outside the gene matches: 7. The germline V gene encodes CDR1 MNHEY and CDR2 SMNVEV (reference sequence). DNA for the CDR3: TGTGCCAGCAGTCCGACAGGGGGTCTACCTGAAGCTTTCTTT. Its translation is CASSPTGGLPEAFF.

This sequence joins TRBV5-4 and TRBJ2-1; D possibly corresponds to TRBD2 (6 bases). Germline loops: CDR1 SGHNT, CDR2 YYREEE (reference sequence). V lost 5 bases and J 0 bases, leaving 12 bases between the germline ends. This CDR3 region has 15 residues. The CDR3 DNA reads TGTGCCAGCAGATCAGCGGGCAGCTCCTACAATGAGCAGTTCTTC. Amino acids: CASRSAGSSYNEQFF.

The V gene is TRBV30, the J gene TRBJ1-6; possible D gene TRBD1, 6 bases. The CDR3 sequence is 17 residues long. CDR1 and CDR2 (germline): GTSNPN, SVGIG (reference sequence). V gave up 3 bases and J gave up 2 bases, with 17 bases separating them. CDR3 nucleotide sequence: TGTGCCTGGAGCCAATCGACAGGATCGGCCTATAATTCACCCCTCCACTTT. Residues: CAWSQSTGSAYNSPLHF.

In this sample, this clone turned up once. The chain carries TRBV4-3 and TRBJ2-3, with unresolved D. The V gene lost 1 base and the J gene lost 0 bases, with 8 bases spanning the gap. Germline assignment: CDR1 LGHNA and CDR2 YSLEER. The CDR3 runs to 15 residues. CDR3 in DNA: TGCGCCAGCAGCCAAGCCCCACAGAGCACAGATACGCAGTATTTT. Translating it yields CASSQAPQSTDTQYF.

This chain links TRBV7-8 with TRBJ1-5; no reliable D call. Germline V CDR1 and CDR2: SGHVS, FQNEAQ. This CDR3 has 14 residues. With 1 base removed from V and 10 bases from J, the gap between germline ends came to 14 bases. The CDR3 DNA follows: TGTGCCAGCAGCTTAGACTGGGCGGGGAGCCCCCAGCATTTT. Its translation: CASSLDWAGSPQHF.

The chain links TRBV2 to TRBJ2-1; TRBD2 matches 8 bases. The CDR3 extends over 16 amino acids. The ends lost 4 bases at V and 1 base at J; junction bases unmatched: 6. CDR1 and CDR2 from the germline V gene are SNHLY and FYNNEI. DNA for the CDR3: TGTGCCAGCAGTGGCCCGGGACTAGGTTCCTACAATGAGCAGTTCTTC. As protein: CASSGPGLGSYNEQFF. Combining the CDR3 with reference TRBV2 and TRBJ2-1 gives the whole variable domain EPEVTQTPSHQVTQMGQEVILRCVPISNHLYFYWYRQILGQKVEFLVSFYNNEISEKSEIFDDQFSVERPDGSNFTLKIRSTKLEDSAMYFCASSGPGLGSYNEQFFGPGTRLTVL.

The rearrangement uses TRBV9 and TRBJ2-1, with TRBD2 matching 8 bases. This CDR3 is built from 13 residues. The germline CDR1 and CDR2 sequences are SGDLS and YYNGEE. The trim removed 4 bases at V and 7 bases at J, leaving 4 bases unmatched. The CDR3 is CASSTGRGNEQFF. In DNA form, the CDR3 reads TGTGCCAGCAGCACCGGGAGGGGGAATGAGCAGTTCTTC.

The chain combines TRBV30 with TRBJ2-5; 7 bases are a match to TRBD2. The CDR3 has 15 residues. The germline V gene encodes CDR1 GTSNPN and CDR2 SVGIG (reference sequence). After removal of 0 bases from V and 2 bases from J, the junction contained 6 bases not matched to a gene. The CDR3 nucleotides read TGTGCCTGGAGTGTGGGGCCGGGGGGACAAGAGACCCAGTACTTC. Translating it yields CAWSVGPGGQETQYF.

The CDR3 is CASSSPTGPYSNQPQHF. The CDR3, as DNA: TGTGCCAGCAGCTCGCCGACAGGGCCTTATAGCAATCAGCCCCAGCATTTT. The V and J genes are TRBV11-2 and TRBJ1-5; the match to TRBD1 covers 7 bases. Per germline, CDR1 SGHAT and CDR2 FQNNGV. This CDR3 is 17 amino acids long. The ends lost 4 bases at V and 0 bases at J; junction bases unmatched: 9.

The chain has TRBV29-1 and TRBJ2-2; 10 bases map to TRBD2. V was pared by 7 bases and J by 6 bases, with 8 bases of the junction left unmatched. This CDR3 has 14 residues. Germline-derived CDR1 and CDR2 are SQVTM and ANQGSEA. The CDR3 sequence is CSGQAGGQAGELFF. Written as DNA, the CDR3 is TGCAGCGGCCAAGCGGGGGGGCAGGCCGGGGAGCTGTTTTTT.

The chain is built from TRBV7-9 and TRBJ2-1, with 10 bases aligning to TRBD1. Germline CDR1 reads SEHNR; CDR2 reads FQNEAQ (reference sequence). The CDR3 runs to 16 residues. V gave up 6 bases and J gave up 7 bases; unmatched junction bases: 12. CDR3 residues: CASSLFLRTGGNEQFF. CDR3 DNA sequence: TGTGCCAGCAGTTTATTCCTACGGACAGGGGGAAATGAGCAGTTCTTC.

This rearrangement joins TRBV10-2 to TRBJ2-5; D perhaps matches TRBD2 (5 bases). The CDR3 spans 13 residues. V lost 3 bases and J 1 base, leaving 6 bases between the germline ends. Germline CDR1 WSHSY, CDR2 SAAADI. CDR3 DNA: TGCGCCAGCAGTGACGAGGGCCAAGAGACCCAGTACTTC. Translation gives CASSDEGQETQYF.